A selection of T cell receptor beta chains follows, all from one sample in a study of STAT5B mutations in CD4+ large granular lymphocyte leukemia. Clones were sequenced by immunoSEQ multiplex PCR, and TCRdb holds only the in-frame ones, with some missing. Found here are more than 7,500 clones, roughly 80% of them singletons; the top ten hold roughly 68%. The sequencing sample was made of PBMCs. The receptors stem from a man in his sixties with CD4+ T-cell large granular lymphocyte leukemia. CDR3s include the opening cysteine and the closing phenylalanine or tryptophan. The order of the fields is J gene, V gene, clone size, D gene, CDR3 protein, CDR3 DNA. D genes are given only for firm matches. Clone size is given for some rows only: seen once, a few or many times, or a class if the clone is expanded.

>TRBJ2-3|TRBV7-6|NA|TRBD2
CASSLAIAGVDTQYF
TGTGCCAGCAGCTTAGCGATAGCGGGGGTAGATACGCAGTATTTT
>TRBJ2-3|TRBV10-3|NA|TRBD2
CAISESPGGGTDTQYF
TGTGCCATCAGTGAGTCACCGGGAGGGGGCACAGATACGCAGTATTTT
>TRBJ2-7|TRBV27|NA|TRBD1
CASSRTGTREQYF
TGTGCCAGCAGCCGGACAGGGACGAGGGAGCAGTACTTC
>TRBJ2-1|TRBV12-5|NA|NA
CASGSLGGQFF
TGTGCTAGTGGTTCCCTCGGGGGGCAGTTCTTC
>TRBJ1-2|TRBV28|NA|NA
CASNVARRYGYTF
TGTGCCAGCAACGTGGCGCGTCGGTATGGCTACACCTTC
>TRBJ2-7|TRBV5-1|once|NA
CASSFLLVGYEQYF
TGCGCCAGCAGCTTTTTACTGGTCGGCTACGAGCAGTACTTC
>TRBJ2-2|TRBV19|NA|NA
CASTGFGKGNTGELFF
TGTGCCAGTACGGGGTTTGGCAAAGGGAACACCGGGGAGCTGTTTTTT
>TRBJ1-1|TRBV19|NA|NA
CASSYRNFEAFF
TGTGCCAGTAGTTACAGGAACTTTGAAGCTTTCTTT
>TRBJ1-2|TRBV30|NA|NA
CAWSAGRVGYGYTF
TGTGCCTGGAGTGCTGGACGTGTCGGCTATGGCTACACCTTC
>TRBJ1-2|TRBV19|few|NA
CASSVREVGYTF
TGTGCCAGTAGTGTCAGGGAGGTTGGCTACACCTTC
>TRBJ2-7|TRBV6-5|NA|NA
CATSPTSSSYEQYF
TGTGCCACTTCGCCCACTAGCAGTTCCTACGAGCAGTACTTC
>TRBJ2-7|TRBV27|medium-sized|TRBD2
CASRGVGRAIWYEQYF
TGTGCCAGCAGGGGTGTCGGGAGGGCCATTTGGTACGAGCAGTACTTC
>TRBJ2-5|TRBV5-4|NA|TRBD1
CASSSWTGQETQYF
TGTGCCAGCAGCTCTTGGACAGGCCAAGAGACCCAGTACTTC
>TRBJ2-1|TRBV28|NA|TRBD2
CASSFPTSGRSSSYNEQFF
TGTGCCAGCAGTTTCCCGACTAGCGGGAGGTCCAGCTCCTACAATGAGCAGTTCTTC
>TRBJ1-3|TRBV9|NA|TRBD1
CASSVGQGAGNTIYF
TGTGCCAGCAGCGTGGGACAGGGAGCTGGAAACACCATATATTTT
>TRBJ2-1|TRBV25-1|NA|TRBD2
CASSGLTSGLYNEQFF
TGTGCCAGCAGTGGGTTGACTAGCGGACTCTACAATGAGCAGTTCTTC
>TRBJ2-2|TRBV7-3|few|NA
CASSSMGHGELFF
TGTGCCAGCAGCTCTATGGGGCACGGGGAGCTGTTTTTT
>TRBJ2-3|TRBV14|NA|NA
CASSPVRRDTQYF
TGTGCCAGCAGCCCCGTTCGTAGGGATACGCAGTATTTT
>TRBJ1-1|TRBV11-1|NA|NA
CASSLVSGRSTEAFF
TGTGCCAGCAGCTTAGTCTCAGGGAGGAGCACTGAAGCTTTCTTT
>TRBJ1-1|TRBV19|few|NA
CASSSGTYSLNTEAFF
TGTGCCAGTAGTAGTGGGACATATTCCCTGAACACTGAAGCTTTCTTT
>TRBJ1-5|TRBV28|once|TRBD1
CASSSGTGINQPQHF
TGTGCCAGCAGTTCCGGGACAGGGATCAATCAGCCCCAGCATTTT
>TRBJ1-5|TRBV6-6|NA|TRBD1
CASQDRANQPQHF
TGTGCCAGTCAAGACAGGGCCAATCAGCCCCAGCATTTT
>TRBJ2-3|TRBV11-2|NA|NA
CASSLLRGGYSTDTQYF
TGTGCCAGCAGCCTATTAAGGGGGGGGTATAGCACAGATACGCAGTATTTT
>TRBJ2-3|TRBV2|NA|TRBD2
CASSEDGVLAGSVLGTDTQYF
TGTGCCAGCAGTGAAGACGGGGTACTAGCGGGTAGTGTCTTGGGCACAGATACGCAGTATTTT
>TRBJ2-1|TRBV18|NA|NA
CASSPPIIRGWDNEQFF
TGTGCCAGCTCACCACCGATAATCCGGGGCTGGGACAATGAGCAGTTCTTC
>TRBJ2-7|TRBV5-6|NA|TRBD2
CASSFPQRDYEQYF
TGTGCCAGCAGCTTCCCACAGCGGGATTACGAGCAGTACTTC